This TCR beta chain was documented in a study of beta chain features in type 1 diabetes. Trimming shortened V by 1 base and J by 7 bases, and 12 bases separated the two germline ends. The CDR3 consists of 14 residues. The V gene's germline CDR1 is MNHNS and CDR2 SASEGT. The sequenced template was cDNA made from the entire isolated RNA. Sequenced by immunoSEQ multiplex PCR; TCRdb stores in-frame clones only, minus some. The table has some 150,000 clones, roughly 7.2% seen once; the top ten hold 1.4%. With regard to this clone: The target antigen is unknown.

General study findings and limits: Patients showed naive, central memory and Treg TCRB repertoires that appeared more similar than those of healthy donors.

This chain joins TRBV6-1 and TRBJ2-3; D may be TRBD2 (7 bases). The TCR originated in a woman in her twenties or thirties in good health. Input material: central memory CD4+ T cells from blood. CDR3 sequence: CASSEDGGANTQYF. For the CDR3, the DNA is TGTGCCAGCAGTGAAGATGGGGGGGCGAATACGCAGTATTTT.